The 26 T cell receptor beta chains reported below all come from one sample, sequenced in a study of Ad26.COV2.S vaccination and SARS-CoV-2 variants. Indicated treatment: approximately 18 received Ad26.COV2.S at low or high dose, single or two shots; several received placebo; per-sample allocation not given. Samples were taken on day 63 after the first vaccine or placebo injection. Measured with immunoSEQ multiplex PCR; TCRdb has only the in-frame clones, and not every one. The sample records about 350,000 clones, around 90% being singletons. Here the sequenced sample was peripheral blood, taken in a trial of Ad26.COV2.S vaccine versus placebo. The receptors shown here come from a person between 18 and 60 years old who received the Ad26.COV2.S COVID-19 vaccine or a placebo.

This chain connects TRBV19 to TRBJ1-2; no clear D. Trimming shortened V by 3 bases and J by 7 bases, and 9 bases separated the two germline ends. Looked up from germline, CDR1 is LNHDA and CDR2 is SQIVND (reference sequence). This CDR3 has 12 amino acids. DNA for the CDR3: TGTGCCAGTAGTATTAGCGGTTTTGGCTACACCTTC. Translated: CASSISGFGYTF.

V and J are TRBV9 and TRBJ2-5; D is unclear. Trimming took off 0 bases at V and 3 bases at J, with 12 bases between the two ends. The CDR3 is 15 residues long. Germline CDR1 reads SGDLS; CDR2 reads YYNGEE. The CDR3 DNA follows: TGTGCCAGCAGCGTAGGAGCCAATGTGGAAGAGACCCAGTACTTC. Translated: CASSVGANVEETQYF.

The chain recombines TRBV11-2 with TRBJ1-2; 7 bases line up with TRBD1. Germline CDR1 SGHAT, CDR2 FQNNGV. This CDR3 is built from 15 residues. V lost 5 bases to trimming and J lost 4 bases; unmatched junction nucleotides: 10. CDR3 amino acids: CASSLSTGVSYGYTF. CDR3 coding DNA: TGTGCCAGCAGCCTGTCCACAGGGGTGAGCTATGGCTACACCTTC.

The chain uses TRBV25-1 and TRBJ1-2, with TRBD1 identical over 8 bases. V gave up 8 bases and J gave up 3 bases; unmatched junction bases: 2. The CDR3 extends over 12 amino acids. From germline, CDR1 is MGHDK and CDR2 SYGVNS. The CDR3 region is CASSTGDYGYTF. In DNA form, the CDR3 reads TGTGCCAGCTCGACAGGGGACTATGGCTACACCTTC.

The rearrangement uses TRBV2 and TRBJ1-1; no clear D. CDR3 length equals 14 residues. Deletions cut 2 bases from V and 1 base from J, with 8 bases between. Germline assignment: CDR1 SNHLY and CDR2 FYNNEI. CDR3 in DNA: TGTGCCAGCAGTGAACAAGGGAGGAACACTGAAGCTTTCTTT. It yields the protein CASSEQGRNTEAFF. The full variable domain, with the rest looked up from reference TRBV2 and TRBJ1-1, is EPEVTQTPSHQVTQMGQEVILRCVPISNHLYFYWYRQILGQKVEFLVSFYNNEISEKSEIFDDQFSVERPDGSNFTLKIRSTKLEDSAMYFCASSEQGRNTEAFFGQGTRLTVV.

The rearrangement joins TRBV9 to TRBJ2-3; TRBD1 might be the D (5 bases). Trimming stripped 0 bases from V and 2 bases from J, with 10 bases between. CDR3 length: 15 residues. Looked up from germline, CDR1 is SGDLS and CDR2 is YYNGEE. The CDR3 region has the DNA TGTGCCAGCAGCGTAGATACAGGCCCCACAGATACGCAGTATTTT. Its translation: CASSVDTGPTDTQYF.

CDR3 DNA: TGTGCCAGCAGGCAAGACCTGTACAATGAGCAGTTCTTC. Protein product: CASRQDLYNEQFF. The chain links TRBV12-3 or TRBV12-4 to TRBJ2-1, with D unclear. V dropped 6 bases and J dropped 4 bases, with 10 bases sitting between them. CDR3 length: 13 amino acids.

The chain couples TRBV7-2 to TRBJ2-1; D remains unclear. V shed 1 base and J shed 6 bases, with 13 bases lying between them. The germline gives CDR1 SGHTA, CDR2 FQGNSA. The CDR3 spans 15 residues. The CDR3 DNA reads TGTGCCAGCAGCTTAGTCAGACGGATCGGCAATGAGCAGTTCTTC. Its translation is CASSLVRRIGNEQFF.

This clone appeared a few times. CDR3 coding DNA: TGTGCCAGCAGCTCCGCAGGGGGAGCCTCTGGAAACACCATATATTTT. This translates into CASSSAGGASGNTIYF. This chain links TRBV7-2 with TRBJ1-3; the match to TRBD1 covers 7 bases. CDR1 is SGHTA, CDR2 FQGNSA, per germline. CDR3 length: 16 residues. V was clipped by 4 bases and J by 0 bases; unmatched bases: 6.

This clone was seen only a few times. This CDR3 is CASSYSEGQGGDTQYF. In DNA, the CDR3 is TGTGCCAGCAGTTACTCGGAAGGACAGGGAGGAGATACGCAGTATTTT. The chain combines TRBV6-5 with TRBJ2-3, with 8 bases aligning to TRBD1. The V and J ends lost 0 bases and 5 bases, in that order; junction bases with no gene match: 7. The CDR3 is made up of 16 amino acids. Germline V gene lookup returns CDR1 MNHEY and CDR2 SVGAGI.

The chain recombines TRBV5-1 with TRBJ2-6, with 7 bases lining up with TRBD1. The CDR3 loop spans 18 amino acids. Germline CDR1 SGHRS, CDR2 YFSETQ. Trimming at V came to 4 bases and at J to 1 base, leaving 11 bases not matched to a gene. CDR3 bases: TGCGCCAGCAGCATATTGACAGGGACCTTTTCTGGGGCCAACGTCCTGACTTTC. Protein product: CASSILTGTFSGANVLTF.

The V call is TRBV5-4, the J call TRBJ2-4; perhaps D is TRBD1 or TRBD2 (5 bases each). V was shortened by 4 bases and J by 8 bases, with 16 bases between the two germline ends. This CDR3 has 14 residues. Germline CDR1 reads SGHNT; CDR2 reads YYREEE (reference sequence). The CDR3 DNA reads TGTGCCAGCAGCCTTCTTTCCCAGGGAGACATTCAGTACTTC. It yields the protein CASSLLSQGDIQYF.

The chain is built from TRBV6-5 and TRBJ2-5; D possibly corresponds to TRBD1 (5 bases). This CDR3 contains 14 residues. From germline, CDR1 is MNHEY and CDR2 SVGAGI. Deletions cut 11 bases from V and 1 base from J, with 17 bases between. CDR3 DNA sequence: TGTGCCGCGCGGAAGGTGGGGCTCCAAGAGACCCAGTACTTC. Protein: CAARKVGLQETQYF.

This chain uses TRBV5-1 with TRBJ2-7; D may be TRBD1 (6 bases). Trimming left V 0 bases short and J 2 bases short, with 15 bases between. The CDR3 extends over 16 amino acids. The germline V gene has CDR1 SGHRS and CDR2 YFSETQ. Here the CDR3 DNA reads TGCGCCAGCAGCTTGGCTTCCGCCGGGACACCCTACGAGCAGTACTTC. Its protein is CASSLASAGTPYEQYF.

V and J are TRBV7-3 and TRBJ1-1; D unresolved. CDR1 is SGHTA, CDR2 FQGTGA, per germline. V was shortened by 2 bases and J by 0 bases, with 7 bases between the two germline ends. This CDR3 is 14 amino acids long. Written as DNA, the CDR3 is TGTGCCAGCAGCTTAGACGGGATGAACACTGAAGCTTTCTTT. Protein product: CASSLDGMNTEAFF.

The genes are TRBV19 and TRBJ2-2; D not certain. Between the trimmed V and J ends, which lost 0 bases and 3 bases, there was a span of 14 bases. The CDR3 has 17 amino acids. In germline, CDR1 is LNHDA, CDR2 SQIVND (reference sequence). CDR3 nucleotides: TGTGCCAGTAGTATAGATCCCCCAGGTTACGACACCGGGGAGCTGTTTTTT. Translation: CASSIDPPGYDTGELFF.

This chain links TRBV10-3 with TRBJ1-1, with D uncertain. V lost 4 bases to trimming and J lost 0 bases, with 9 bases between them. The germline CDR1 and CDR2 sequences are ENHRY and SYGVKD. The CDR3 contains 14 residues. The DNA of the CDR3 is TGTGCCATCAGTGGATTGGGAGTGAACACTGAAGCTTTCTTT. It translates to CAISGLGVNTEAFF.

The chain carries TRBV6-6 and TRBJ1-6, with a tentative D call TRBD1 (5 bases). Germline V gene sequence: CDR1 MNHNY, CDR2 SVGAGI (reference sequence). This CDR3 comprises 15 residues. Trimming left V 0 bases short and J 8 bases short, with 11 bases between. The CDR3, as DNA: TGTGCCAGCAGTTACTCGCCTAGGGACCATTCACCCCTCCACTTT. Its translation: CASSYSPRDHSPLHF.

The chain employs TRBV27 and TRBJ2-7; D is unclear. The V and J ends lost 8 bases and 5 bases respectively, with 10 bases between them. This CDR3 has 11 residues. Germline lookup yields CDR1 MNHEY and CDR2 SMNVEV (reference sequence). CDR3 bases: TGTGCCAGCGGACCCTCGGACGAGCAGTACTTC. This codes for CASGPSDEQYF.

V and J are TRBV10-3 and TRBJ2-1; tentative D call: TRBD1 (6 bases). Germline values: CDR1 ENHRY, CDR2 SYGVKD. With 9 bases removed from V and 6 bases from J, the gap between germline ends came to 18 bases. This CDR3 region has 14 residues. The CDR3 nucleotides read TGTGCCATTGAACAGGGCCGACCATCCAATGAGCAGTTCTTC. Amino acid sequence: CAIEQGRPSNEQFF.

The genes are TRBV19 and TRBJ2-3; no clear D. The CDR3 has 13 residues. V lost 4 bases, J lost 4 bases, and 9 bases lay in between. Germline CDR1 reads LNHDA; CDR2 reads SQIVND (reference sequence). The CDR3 coding sequence is TGTGCCAGTAGTACCGTGGGGTCAGATACGCAGTATTTT. Its translation is CASSTVGSDTQYF. Combining the CDR3 with reference TRBV19 and TRBJ2-3 gives the whole variable domain DGGITQSPKYLFRKEGQNVTLSCEQNLNHDAMYWYRQDPGQGLRLIYYSQIVNDFQKGDIAEGYSVSREKKESFPLTVTSAQKNPTAFYLCASSTVGSDTQYFGPGTRLTVL.

This clone showed up just a few times. The chain uses TRBV19 and TRBJ1-2; maybe TRBD1 (5 bases). CDR3 length equals 14 residues. Trimming left V 4 bases short and J 4 bases short, with 13 bases between. The germline V gene encodes CDR1 LNHDA and CDR2 SQIVND (reference sequence). In nucleotides, the CDR3 is TGTGCCAGTAGTACGAACTCGGGGCTCTATGGCTACACCTTC. It codes for CASSTNSGLYGYTF.

The V call is TRBV15, the J call TRBJ2-3, with D perhaps TRBD2 (6 bases). CDR3 length: 16 residues. V was pared by 5 bases and J by 2 bases, with 17 bases between. Germline V lookup: CDR1 LNHNV, CDR2 YYDKDF (reference sequence). The CDR3 sequence: CATSRELSGVTDTQYF. CDR3 bases: TGTGCCACCAGCCGGGAACTTAGCGGAGTCACAGATACGCAGTATTTT.

This chain links TRBV7-2 with TRBJ1-1; D is unclear. The germline V gene encodes CDR1 SGHTA and CDR2 FQGNSA. Trimming took off 1 base at V and 1 base at J, with 4 bases between the two ends. The CDR3 length is 13 residues. The chain's CDR3 is CASSLDRNTEAFF. The DNA of the CDR3 is TGTGCCAGCAGCTTAGACAGGAACACTGAAGCTTTCTTT.

Worth noting for this clone: The identical CDR3 is also encoded by other nucleotide sequences in the sample. This sequence joins TRBV19 and TRBJ1-1, with D possibly TRBD1 on 6 matching bases. Germline V lookup: CDR1 LNHDA, CDR2 SQIVND (reference sequence). The CDR3 length is 14 residues. Trimming removed 0 bases at V and 5 bases at J, with 10 bases between. CDR3: CASSIDGGQTEAFF. CDR3 in DNA: TGTGCCAGTAGTATAGATGGGGGGCAGACTGAAGCTTTCTTT.

This chain links TRBV10-3 with TRBJ2-3, with TRBD2 identical over 12 bases. The CDR3 sequence is 14 residues long. CDR1 and CDR2 (germline): ENHRY, SYGVKD. V dropped 7 bases and J dropped 4; count of bases not matched to a gene: 3. Here the CDR3 DNA reads TGTGCCATCAATCCTAGCGGGGGGGCAGATACGCAGTATTTT. Translated, it gives CAINPSGGADTQYF.